Below, 32 T cell receptor beta chains from the same sample are listed, as sequenced in a study of T cells in Graves' hyperthyroidism and ophthalmopathy. What was amplified from RNA transcripts were TCR beta CDR3 regions. Primed by the HTBI set, a first-round RT-PCR was run on the TCR CDR3. TCRdb re-analysed the multiplex PCR reads in MiXCR, keeping a single row per CDR3 protein. Of hundreds of thousands of distinct CDR3 sequences listed, just over 35% are singletons. Sequenced: blood. Receptors were obtained from a woman aged 40 to 50 with Graves' hyperthyroidism.

This sequence joins TRBV24-1 and TRBJ1-2, with 7 nucleotides matching TRBD1. The CDR3 is 13 residues long. V lost 4 bases and J lost 6; bases outside the gene matches: 4. CDR1 is KGHDR and CDR2 is SFDVKD in the germline V gene. The CDR3 region is CATSETGLNGYTF. The CDR3 region has the DNA TGTGCCACCAGTGAGACAGGGCTGAATGGCTACACCTTC.

This clonotype was seen repeatedly, ten times or more. The J gene is TRBJ2-5, the V gene TRBV6-5; 9 nucleotides match TRBD2. V dropped 4 bases and J dropped 4; count of bases not matched to a gene: 13. The germline CDR1 and CDR2 sequences are MNHEY and SVGAGI. The CDR3 spans 17 residues. The CDR3 sequence: CASSFAFGSGGRETQYF. The CDR3 DNA is TGTGCCAGCAGTTTCGCCTTTGGTAGCGGGGGACGAGAGACCCAGTACTTC.

As regards this clonotype: The junction does not match germline at one end; this may be a read error. The CDR3 sequence is CAGSLRDAGPYGYTF. DNA of the CDR3: TGTGCCGGCAGCTTAAGAGACGCAGGGCCCTATGGCTACACCTTC. The V call is TRBV7-2, the J call TRBJ1-2; the D gene is possibly TRBD1 (5 bases). Germline values: CDR1 SGHTA, CDR2 FQGNSA. The CDR3 loop spans 15 amino acids.

The chain uses TRBV2 and TRBJ2-6; no clear D gene. Germline V gene lookup returns CDR1 SNHLY and CDR2 FYNNEI. With 6 bases removed from V and 4 bases from J, the gap between germline ends came to 13 bases. The length of the CDR3 is 15 residues. CDR3 sequence: CASRTRFTGANVLTF. CDR3 DNA: TGTGCCAGCAGGACCCGGTTCACGGGGGCCAACGTCCTGACTTTC.

This clonotype was seen many times. The V and J genes are TRBV7-2 and TRBJ1-2; D ambiguous. Trimming pared 0 bases from V and 5 bases from J, leaving 7 bases between. The CDR3 is 13 amino acids. Germline loops: CDR1 SGHTA, CDR2 FQGNSA. CDR3 in DNA: TGTGCCAGCAGCTTAGCGCGGGAGTATGGCTACACCTTC. Translation: CASSLAREYGYTF.

This sequence joins TRBV5-4 and TRBJ1-2, with D unclear. This CDR3 is 14 amino acids long. Trimming left V 0 bases short and J 4 bases short, with 10 bases between. Germline V gene lookup returns CDR1 SGHNT and CDR2 YYREEE (reference sequence). The CDR3 sequence: CASSLEAVGYGYTF. In DNA form, the CDR3 reads TGTGCCAGCAGCTTGGAGGCAGTCGGCTATGGCTACACCTTC.

The chain uses TRBV7-9 and TRBJ2-5; D is ambiguous. The germline V gene encodes CDR1 SEHNR and CDR2 FQNEAQ (reference sequence). V lost 5 bases and J 11 bases, leaving 6 bases between the germline ends. CDR3 length: 9 amino acids. As DNA, the CDR3 is TGTGCCAGCAGCCACCTTCAGTACTTC. It is translated as CASSHLQYF.

The rearrangement uses TRBV5-1 and TRBJ2-5; 9 nucleotides line up with TRBD2. The CDR3 extends over 14 amino acids. With 4 bases clipped from V and 2 bases from J, the junction kept 3 bases outside the gene matches. Germline V CDR1 and CDR2: SGHRS, YFSETQ. The CDR3 DNA sequence: TGCGCCAGCAGCCGCGGGGGGGATCAAGAGACCCAGTACTTC. Translation: CASSRGGDQETQYF. Filled out from reference TRBV5-1 and TRBJ2-5, the complete variable domain reads KAGVTQTPRYLIKTRGQQVTLSCSPISGHRSVSWYQQTPGQGLQFLFEYFSETQRNKGNFPGRFSGRQFSNSRSEMNVSTLELGDSALYLCASSRGGDQETQYFGPGTRLLVL.

This clonotype has ten or more counts. This chain connects TRBV11-1 to TRBJ1-2; D call uncertain. Germline lookup yields CDR1 SGHAT and CDR2 FQDESV (reference sequence). The CDR3 covers 13 residues. Trimming left V 1 base short and J 4 bases short, with 7 bases between. The CDR3 region is CASSLDSLYGYTF. CDR3 nucleotides: TGTGCCAGCAGCTTAGACAGCCTCTATGGCTACACCTTC.

There are a few counts of this clonotype. V gene TRBV7-9 combines with J gene TRBJ2-7, with D unresolved. Germline V CDR1 and CDR2: SEHNR, FQNEAQ (reference sequence). With 11 bases removed from V and 2 bases from J, the gap between germline ends came to 22 bases. The CDR3 covers 15 residues. The CDR3 DNA follows: TGTGCCTGGAAGCCCAAAACTCTTATTCCCTACGAGCAGTACTTC. Amino acids: CAWKPKTLIPYEQYF.

On this clonotype: A much larger clonotype is one base distant, so this may be a read error. The CDR3 carries no conserved terminal phenylalanine or tryptophan, so it likely arises from a read error. V usage is TRBV7-2 and J usage is TRBJ1-3; TRBD1 matches 8 bases. V shed 8 bases and J 0 bases; nucleotides not matched to a gene: 6. Looked up from germline, CDR1 is SGHTA and CDR2 is FQGNSA. The CDR3 is 15 residues long. CDR3 protein: CASSRDRNSGNTIYL. The CDR3 coding sequence is TGTGCCAGCTCTCGGGACAGGAACTCTGGAAACACCATATATCTT.

This clonotype was counted between two and nine times. The V gene is TRBV6-5, the J gene TRBJ1-5; D possibly corresponds to TRBD1 (5 bases). V lost 6 bases to trimming and J lost 1 base, with 13 bases between them. The germline CDR1 and CDR2 sequences are MNHEY and SVGAGI. The CDR3 totals 15 residues. The CDR3 region has the DNA TGTGCCAGCAGAGAAGACGGGGCCAGCAATCAGCCCCAGCATTTT. Protein: CASREDGASNQPQHF.

Here the CDR3 DNA reads TGTGCCAGCAGCTCGGGCGGCATCTTGAGCACTGAAGCTTTCTTT. This codes for CASSSGGILSTEAFF. V gene TRBV25-1 combines with J gene TRBJ1-1; no clear D. This CDR3 comprises 15 residues. Trimming removed 6 bases from V and 4 bases from J, with 18 bases in between. Germline CDR1 and CDR2: MGHDK and SYGVNS.

The rearrangement links TRBV12-3 or TRBV12-4 to TRBJ2-7, with TRBD1 identical over 10 bases. V was clipped by 5 bases and J by 3 bases; unmatched bases: 4. The CDR3 is 14 amino acids. The CDR3 loop is CASSRGTGVYEQYF. CDR3 in DNA: TGTGCCAGCAGTCGGGGGACAGGGGTCTACGAGCAGTACTTC.

This clonotype came up many times. The chain carries TRBV29-1 and TRBJ1-1; D is uncertain. The CDR3 is 10 residues long. V was cut by 6 bases and J by 12 bases, with 14 bases left in between. CDR1 is SQVTM, CDR2 ANQGSEA, per germline. CDR3: CSVHDGIPFF. CDR3 nucleotides: TGCAGCGTCCATGACGGGATACCTTTCTTT.

The rearrangement joins TRBV7-3 to TRBJ1-1, with D perhaps matching TRBD1 (5 bases). Trimming removed 6 bases from V and 5 bases from J, with 22 bases in between. Germline CDR1 reads SGHTA; CDR2 reads FQGTGA. This CDR3 has 16 amino acids. CDR3 amino acids: CASSSSPGGIGTEAFF. The DNA for the CDR3 is TGTGCCAGCAGTTCCTCGCCCGGGGGGATTGGAACTGAAGCTTTCTTT. The entire variable domain, with the rest obtained from reference TRBV7-3 and TRBJ1-1, is as follows: GAGVSQTPSNKVTEKGKYVELRCDPISGHTALYWYRQSLGQGPEFLIYFQGTGAADDSGLPNDRFFAVRPEGSVSTLKIQRTERGDSAVYLCASSSSPGGIGTEAFFGQGTRLTVV.

This rearrangement joins TRBV25-1 to TRBJ2-7, with 9 bases that match TRBD1. Germline V CDR1 and CDR2: MGHDK, SYGVNS. The CDR3 runs to 15 residues. V lost 6 bases and J lost 4; bases outside the gene matches: 10. Here the CDR3 reads CASSNTGTGLYEQYF. CDR3 DNA sequence: TGTGCCAGCAGCAATACCGGGACAGGGTTATACGAGCAGTACTTC.

In the case of this clonotype: Being one base from a much bigger clone, this may be a read error. This chain connects TRBV10-1 to TRBJ1-1, with 8 bases aligning to TRBD1. Germline assignment: CDR1 WNHNN and CDR2 SYGVQD (reference sequence). J gave up 6 bases and V 7 bases, and 16 bases lay outside the gene matches. The CDR3 extends over 16 amino acids. The CDR3 DNA follows: TGCGCCAGCATTGCCAGGGGGCGTCTCCTTACGGCTGAAGCTTTCTTT. Translation gives CASIARGRLLTAEAFF.

This chain connects TRBV5-1 to TRBJ1-1; D is possibly TRBD1 (5 bases). V was pared by 6 bases and J by 8 bases, with 20 bases between. Germline values: CDR1 SGHRS, CDR2 YFSETQ. This CDR3 has 14 residues. CDR3 nucleotide sequence: TGCGCCAGCACCCCGGCAGGGACCCCCGGGGAAGCTTTCTTT. It translates to CASTPAGTPGEAFF.

About this clonotype: At one end, the junction sequence differs from germline, possibly due to a read error. This chain links TRBV7-2 with TRBJ2-7; D is perhaps TRBD2 (5 bases). The CDR3 has 12 residues. Germline V gene data show CDR1 as SGHTA and CDR2 as FQGNSA. CDR3 DNA: TGTGCCAGCAGCCTAGGCACCGGGGAGCTGTACTTC. This codes for CASSLGTGELYF.

At least ten counts were recorded for this clonotype. The chain joins TRBV25-1 to TRBJ1-4; D possibly corresponds to TRBD1 (6 bases). CDR3 size: 13 residues. With 5 bases removed from V and 8 bases from J, the gap between germline ends came to 12 bases. CDR1 and CDR2 (germline): MGHDK, SYGVNS. The DNA of the CDR3 is TGTGCCAGCAGTCGAACAGGGACCGAAAAACTGTTTTTT. Its translation: CASSRTGTEKLFF.

This clonotype was seen more than once but under ten times. This sequence joins TRBV2 and TRBJ1-6; TRBD1 matches at 7 bases. CDR3 length equals 14 residues. Germline trimming cut 2 bases from V and 13 bases from J; bases unmatched to any gene: 8. Germline V gene lookup returns CDR1 SNHLY and CDR2 FYNNEI. The CDR3 nucleotides are TGTGCCAGCAGTGAAATCGAGGGGGCCGTCCCCCTCCACTTT. Translating gives CASSEIEGAVPLHF.

This clonotype was counted at least ten times. V usage is TRBV20-1 and J usage is TRBJ2-7; D tentatively reads TRBD1 or TRBD2 (5 bases each). Germline V CDR1 and CDR2: DFQATT, SNEGSKA (reference sequence). With 5 bases removed from V and 0 bases from J, the gap between germline ends came to 17 bases. This CDR3 is built from 15 residues. For the CDR3, the DNA is TGCAGTGCTTACTCCGGGACCTTTAACTCCTACGAGCAGTACTTC. Amino acid sequence: CSAYSGTFNSYEQYF.

As to this clonotype: The junction differs from germline at one of its ends, possibly a read error. This rearrangement joins TRBV19 to TRBJ1-3; D remains ambiguous. Looked up from germline, CDR1 is LNHDA and CDR2 is SQIVND (reference sequence). The CDR3 is made up of 13 amino acids. DNA for the CDR3: TGTGCCACCACGAATGTAGAGGGAAGCACCATATATTTT. This sequence encodes CATTNVEGSTIYF. Using reference TRBV19 and TRBJ1-3 for the parts outside the CDR3, the full variable domain is DGGITQSPKYLFRKEGQNVTLSCEQNLNHDAMYWYRQDPGQGLRLIYYSQIVNDFQKGDIAEGYSVSREKKESFPLTVTSAQKNPTAFYLCATTNVEGSTIYFGEGSWLTVV.

Regarding this clonotype: The junction shows a germline mismatch at one end, possibly a read error. The V call is TRBV12-3 or TRBV12-4, the J call TRBJ2-7, with TRBD2 identical over 9 bases. CDR3 length: 13 amino acids. CDR3 amino acids: CASSLAGRWEQYF. Here the CDR3 DNA reads TGTGCCAGCAGTCTAGCGGGGAGGTGGGAGCAGTACTTC.

This rearrangement joins TRBV7-9 to TRBJ2-5; D call uncertain. The CDR3 covers 12 residues. Germline V gene sequence: CDR1 SEHNR, CDR2 FQNEAQ (reference sequence). V lost 5 bases, J lost 7 bases, and 11 bases lay in between. In DNA form, the CDR3 reads TGTGCCAGCAGCCCACGTCAGGCGACCCAGTACTTC. This encodes CASSPRQATQYF. The complete variable domain, with remaining parts taken from reference TRBV7-9 and TRBJ2-5, reads DTGVSQNPRHKITKRGQNVTFRCDPISEHNRLYWYRQTLGQGPEFLTYFQNEAQLEKSRLLSDRFSAERPKGSFSTLEIQRTEQGDSAMYLCASSPRQATQYFGPGTRLLVL.

This clonotype was found a few times. The V and J genes are TRBV5-1 and TRBJ2-7; D is possibly TRBD1 (6 bases). Germline lookup yields CDR1 SGHRS and CDR2 YFSETQ. The CDR3 spans 14 residues. V was clipped by 3 bases and J by 2 bases, with 12 bases between them. Here the CDR3 DNA reads TGCGCCAGCAGCTACACAGGGAAACCCTACGAGCAGTACTTC. Protein sequence: CASSYTGKPYEQYF. The full variable domain, completed using reference TRBV5-1 and TRBJ2-7, is KAGVTQTPRYLIKTRGQQVTLSCSPISGHRSVSWYQQTPGQGLQFLFEYFSETQRNKGNFPGRFSGRQFSNSRSEMNVSTLELGDSALYLCASSYTGKPYEQYFGPGTRLTVT.

This clonotype was picked up many times. The chain combines TRBV15 with TRBJ1-3; no definite D call. The germline V gene has CDR1 LNHNV and CDR2 YYDKDF (reference sequence). The CDR3 consists of 14 residues. V lost 0 bases and J 0 bases, leaving 3 bases between the germline ends. The CDR3: CATSRDDSGNTIYF. CDR3 bases: TGTGCCACCAGCAGAGATGACTCTGGAAACACCATATATTTT.

This clonotype was recorded many times. The chain joins TRBV2 to TRBJ2-7; 7 nucleotides line up with TRBD2. There are 15 residues in the CDR3. With 5 bases clipped from V and 0 bases from J, the junction kept 7 bases outside the gene matches. Germline CDR1 and CDR2: SNHLY and FYNNEI. The chain's CDR3 is CASSRLRGGSYEQYF. The CDR3, as DNA: TGTGCCAGCAGTAGACTTCGCGGGGGCTCCTACGAGCAGTACTTC.

Comment on this clonotype: A much bigger clone sits one base away, suggesting this may be a read error. The chain is built from TRBV20-1 and TRBJ2-7, with D perhaps matching TRBD1 (5 bases). CDR1 and CDR2 from the germline V gene are DFQATT and SNEGSKA (reference sequence). V lost 0 bases and J lost 6, with 12 bases in between. The CDR3 length is 13 residues. The CDR3 DNA sequence: TGCAGTGCTAGAGATCAACAGGTGTGCGAGCAGTACTTC. Its protein is CSARDQQVCEQYF.

The V call is TRBV6-2 or TRBV6-3, the J call TRBJ1-5; D is uncertain. Per germline, CDR1 MNHEY and CDR2 SVGEGT. This CDR3 is built from 12 residues. V dropped 5 bases and J dropped 5 bases, with 7 bases sitting between them. The CDR3 loop is CASSLQYQPQHF. The CDR3 bases are TGTGCCAGCAGTCTACAATATCAGCCCCAGCATTTT.

Worth noting for this clonotype: This clone may be a read error of a much larger clone one base away. J is TRBJ1-1 and V is TRBV19, with unresolved D. The germline gives CDR1 LNHDA, CDR2 SQIVND (reference sequence). V was cut by 5 bases and J by 1 base, with 14 bases left in between. The CDR3 runs to 15 residues. CDR3 sequence reads: CASSPRRAANTEAFF. The DNA for the CDR3 is TGTGCCAGTAGTCCGAGGAGGGCGGCGAACACTGAAGCTTTCTTT.